This T cell receptor (beta chain) was documented in a study of blood T cell repertoires in COVID-19. Study-level information: Samples representing acute and convalescent COVID-19 were sourced from the United States, Italy and Spain. Sample material is recorded as cDNA or gDNA derived from T cells, B-cell-depleted T cells, or PBMCs.

The germline V gene encodes CDR1 LNHDA and CDR2 SQIVND (reference sequence). J lost 5 bases, V lost 5 bases, and 4 bases had no gene match. The CDR3 totals 14 residues. This clone was observed a few times. Original data processing: The authors estimated nucleated cell counts from reference gene primer amplification. Data came from immunoSEQ multiplex PCR; TCRdb stores just in-frame clones and leaves some out. V and J calls and clone size come straight from that table; D and trimming were deduced from the DNA. Seen here are under 200,000 clones, 75% to 90% observed once, and the top ten hold roughly 6.4%.

The sequence came from a man in his 60s with acute or convalescent COVID-19. The chain combines TRBV19 with TRBJ1-5; 9 nucleotides line up with TRBD1. The specimen sequenced was peripheral blood. CDR3 loop: CASSRQGGHQPQHF. For the CDR3, the DNA is TGTGCCAGTAGTCGACAGGGGGGACATCAGCCCCAGCATTTT.